The present entry profiles one TCR beta chain with its context. Antigen specificity is unknown. These data originate in a study of PD-1 blockade in classical Hodgkin lymphoma. Germline V gives CDR1 SGHTS, CDR2 YDEGEE. CDR3 length equals 18 residues. Trimming removed 4 bases at V and 4 bases at J, with 27 bases between. Generated by immunoSEQ multiplex PCR, the TCRdb table keeps only in-frame clones and is missing some. This table holds over 15,000 clones, 90% found once. General study results and limits: In newly diagnosed patients, baseline TCR diversity was reportedly below that of healthy donors. The origin of the repertoire differences remains undefined, with disease activity or prior therapy as possible causes.

Time point denoted: newly diagnosed, previously untreated cHL patient sample. Newly diagnosed, untreated classical Hodgkin lymphoma PBMCs provided comparison. Sample: peripheral blood mononuclear cells (PBMCs). This receptor was obtained from a human donor with classical Hodgkin lymphoma. The chain is built from TRBV5-8 and TRBJ2-7, with D perhaps TRBD2 (8 bases). CDR3 sequence reads: CASSGDRIISGTEYEQYF. The CDR3 nucleotides are TGTGCCAGCAGCGGGGACAGAATCATTAGCGGGACGGAGTACGAGCAGTACTTC.